This passage covers 2 T cell receptor beta chains from one sample sequenced in a study of blood T cells in healthy people across ages. A second PCR of roughly 7 to 11 cycles used a sample-barcoded 5' primer and a J-beta primer mix. One entry per CDR3 protein, called by TCRdb with MiXCR from the 5' RACE reads. The table records around 800,000 distinct CDR3 sequences, roughly 26% of them present only once. These records were also assigned to another study, of T cells of mothers and their children.

Sequencing was performed on blood. The source of these receptors is a boy between 10 and 17 years old in good health.

This chain links TRBV20-1 with TRBJ2-2; D is ambiguous. From germline, CDR1 is DFQATT and CDR2 SNEGSKA (reference sequence). This CDR3 has 15 amino acids. Trimming removed 3 bases at V and 4 bases at J, with 15 bases between. The CDR3 DNA follows: TGCAGTGCTAGGACGTACCAAACACTCACCGGGGAGCTGTTTTTT. It specifies CSARTYQTLTGELFF.

The gene calls are TRBV7-2 and TRBJ2-3; 10 bases are shared with TRBD2. The V gene's germline CDR1 is SGHTA and CDR2 FQGNSA. CDR3 length: 17 residues. Trimming took 1 base from V and 2 from J; bases not matched to a gene: 6. The CDR3 region is CASSLGLAGEPTDTQYF. CDR3 sequence (DNA): TGTGCCAGCAGCTTAGGGCTAGCGGGGGAACCCACAGATACGCAGTATTTT.